This T cell receptor beta chain comes out of a study of chemoradiotherapy in HPV16-positive cancers. General study results and limits: HPV-specific T cells were functionally defined from only a couple of HPV16-positive patients.

A note on this clone: The target antigen is unknown.

Deletions cut 4 bases from V and 0 bases from J, with 10 bases between. Germline V gives CDR1 SGHRS, CDR2 YFSETQ. The CDR3 has 14 amino acids. Some clones are missing from TCRdb's copy, which holds only in-frame ones; the method was immunoSEQ multiplex PCR. The sample has fewer than 2,000 clones, roughly 74% seen once. The sample consisted of tumor tissue, taken from a patient who underwent chemoradiotherapy. This chain joins TRBV5-1 and TRBJ1-1; D is undetermined. This TCR was sampled from a human donor with HPV-associated anogenital cancer. The CDR3 spells CASSLEEMNTEAFF. CDR3 DNA: TGCGCCAGCAGCCTCGAAGAAATGAACACTGAAGCTTTCTTT.